These 4 T cell receptor beta chains share one sample of origin, sequenced in a study of molecular identifiers for immune sequencing clone quantification. A single record per CDR3 protein comes from TCRdb applying MiXCR to the PCR reads. The data contain about 640,000 distinct CDR3 sequences, just under 20% of them seen just once; the ten biggest clones take up around 0.9%. Source material: naive CD8+ T cells from blood, with Jurkat cell RNA spiked in. Subset specified: FACS-sorted CD8+CD4-CCR7+CD45RA+ naive T cells. These TCRs come from a human donor in good health. Some libraries in this study had Jurkat cell RNA spiked in.

This clonotype occurred many times. This chain links TRBV4-3 with TRBJ2-3; 12 bases map to TRBD2. V was pared by 2 bases and J by 5 bases, with 5 bases of the junction left unmatched. In germline, CDR1 is LGHNA, CDR2 YSLEER. The CDR3 covers 16 residues. CDR3 region: CASSQTSGGPGDTQYF. As DNA, the CDR3 is TGCGCCAGCAGCCAAACTAGCGGGGGGCCCGGAGATACGCAGTATTTT.

This clonotype was detected ten times or more. The rearrangement uses TRBV5-1 and TRBJ2-1; 15 nucleotides match TRBD2. The CDR3 consists of 16 residues. The V gene end was trimmed by 4 bases and the J gene end by 9 bases; junction bases not matched to a gene: 8. Germline assignment: CDR1 SGHRS and CDR2 YFSETQ. The CDR3 here is CASSPGLAGGYREQFF. The CDR3 DNA follows: TGCGCCAGCAGCCCAGGACTAGCGGGGGGGTATCGTGAGCAGTTCTTC.

For this clonotype: This may be a read error: a much more frequent sequence differs by one nucleotide. The chain recombines TRBV27 with TRBJ2-7; D not certain. The CDR3 is made up of 16 amino acids. In germline, CDR1 is MNHEY, CDR2 SMNVEV (reference sequence). CDR3 region: CASSALGSVASHEQYF. The DNA for the CDR3 is TGTGCCAGCAGTGCCCTGGGCTCGGTGGCCTCCCACGAGCAGTACTTC.

This clonotype was seen many times. The chain uses TRBV5-1 and TRBJ1-5; no clear D gene. The CDR3 spans 13 residues. Trimming shortened V by 1 base and J by 5 bases, and 7 bases separated the two germline ends. CDR1 is SGHRS, CDR2 YFSETQ, per germline. The CDR3, as DNA: TGCGCCAGCAGCTTGCTCGGGTATCAGCCCCAGCATTTT. Protein: CASSLLGYQPQHF.